The clone carrying this T cell receptor beta chain has only one observation. What it binds is unknown. This sample is part of a study of T-cell memory formation after mild COVID-19. V lost 1 base and J 2 bases, leaving 7 bases between the germline ends. The CDR3 contains 14 residues. Germline V gene sequence: CDR1 KGHDR, CDR2 SFDVKD. Study results and caveats: Some SARS-CoV-2-responding clones were already detected in memory before infection. Among CD4+ contracting clones, most were CM and EM, and CD8+ ones EMRA.

TCRdb itself ran the 5' RACE reads through MiXCR, one entry per CDR3 protein. The sample has under 300,000 distinct CDR3 sequences, approximately 9% seen once; the top ten hold roughly a fifth. This sequence originates from a man between 18 and 29 years old who had mild COVID-19 (a few samples of this study predate the infection). Cell type and time point are not known. Sequenced: PBMCs or a T cell subset sorted from them (not recorded which). The genes are TRBV24-1 and TRBJ1-2; no definite D call. In DNA form, the CDR3 reads TGTGCCACCAGTGATTTTTTCAGGAACTATGGCTACACCTTC. This encodes CATSDFFRNYGYTF.